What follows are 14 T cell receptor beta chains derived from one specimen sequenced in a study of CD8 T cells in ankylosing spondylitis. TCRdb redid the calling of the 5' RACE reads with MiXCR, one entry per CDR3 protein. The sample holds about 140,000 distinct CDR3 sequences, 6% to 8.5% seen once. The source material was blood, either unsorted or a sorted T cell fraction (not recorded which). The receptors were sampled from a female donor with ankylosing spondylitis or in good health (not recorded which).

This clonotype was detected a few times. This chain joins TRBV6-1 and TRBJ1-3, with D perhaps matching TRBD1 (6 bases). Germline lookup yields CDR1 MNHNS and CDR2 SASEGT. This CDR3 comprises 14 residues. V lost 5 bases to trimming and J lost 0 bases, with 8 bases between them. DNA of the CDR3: TGTGCCAGCAGTCAGGGGAACTCTGGAAACACCATATATTTT. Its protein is CASSQGNSGNTIYF.

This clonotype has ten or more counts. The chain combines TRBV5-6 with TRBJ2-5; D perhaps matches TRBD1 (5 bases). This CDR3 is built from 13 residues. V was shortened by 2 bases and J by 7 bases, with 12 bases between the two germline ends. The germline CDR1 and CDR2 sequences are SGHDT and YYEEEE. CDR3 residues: CASSLDSLGTQYF. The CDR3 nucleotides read TGTGCCAGCAGCTTAGACAGCTTGGGGACCCAGTACTTC.

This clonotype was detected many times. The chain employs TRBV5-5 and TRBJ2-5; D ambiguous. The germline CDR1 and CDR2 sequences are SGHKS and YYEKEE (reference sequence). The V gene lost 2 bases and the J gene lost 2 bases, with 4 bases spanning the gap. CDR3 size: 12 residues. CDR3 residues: CASSFTQETQYF. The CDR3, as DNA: TGTGCCAGCAGCTTTACGCAAGAGACCCAGTACTTC.

The DNA of the CDR3 is TGTGCCAGCAGACATAGGCAGGGAAATGGAAACACCATATATTTT. Amino acid sequence: CASRHRQGNGNTIYF. This chain uses TRBV7-9 with TRBJ1-3, with D maybe TRBD1 (5 bases). Germline CDR1 SEHNR, CDR2 FQNEAQ (reference sequence). CDR3 length: 15 amino acids. V lost 6 bases and J 3 bases, leaving 15 bases between the germline ends.

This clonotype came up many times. CDR3 in DNA: TGCAGTGCTAGAGGGACTAGCGGGGGGGTCCTTCCCTACGAGCAGTACTTC. It codes for CSARGTSGGVLPYEQYF. The chain is built from TRBV20-1 and TRBJ2-7; 15 nucleotides agree with TRBD2. Trimming removed 1 base from V and 2 bases from J; junction bases left unmatched: 6. There are 17 residues in the CDR3. Germline CDR1 is DFQATT and CDR2 is SNEGSKA (reference sequence).

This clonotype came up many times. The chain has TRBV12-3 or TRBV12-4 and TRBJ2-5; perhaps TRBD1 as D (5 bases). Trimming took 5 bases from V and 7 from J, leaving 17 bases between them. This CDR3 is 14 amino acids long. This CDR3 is CASSPDILRGTQYF. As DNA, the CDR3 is TGTGCCAGCAGTCCGGACATTCTAAGAGGGACCCAGTACTTC.

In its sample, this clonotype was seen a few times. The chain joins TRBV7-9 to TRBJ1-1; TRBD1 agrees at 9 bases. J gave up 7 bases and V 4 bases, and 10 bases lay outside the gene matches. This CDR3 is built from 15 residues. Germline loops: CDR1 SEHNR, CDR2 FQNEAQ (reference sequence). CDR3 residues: CASSSNRGRMDEAFF. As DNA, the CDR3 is TGTGCCAGCAGCTCGAACAGGGGGCGAATGGATGAAGCTTTCTTT.

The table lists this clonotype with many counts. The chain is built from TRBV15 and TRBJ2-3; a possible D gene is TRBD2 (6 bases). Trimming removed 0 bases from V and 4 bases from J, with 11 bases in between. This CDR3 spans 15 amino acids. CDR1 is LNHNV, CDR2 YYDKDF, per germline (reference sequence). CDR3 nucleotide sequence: TGTGCCACCAGCAGAGAGGGCGGGGTGTCAGATACGCAGTATTTT. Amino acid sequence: CATSREGGVSDTQYF. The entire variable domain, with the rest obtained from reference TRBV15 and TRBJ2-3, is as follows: DAMVIQNPRYQVTQFGKPVTLSCSQTLNHNVMYWYQQKSSQAPKLLFHYYDKDFNNEADTPDNFQSRRPNTSFCFLDIRSPGLGDTAMYLCATSREGGVSDTQYFGPGTRLTVL.

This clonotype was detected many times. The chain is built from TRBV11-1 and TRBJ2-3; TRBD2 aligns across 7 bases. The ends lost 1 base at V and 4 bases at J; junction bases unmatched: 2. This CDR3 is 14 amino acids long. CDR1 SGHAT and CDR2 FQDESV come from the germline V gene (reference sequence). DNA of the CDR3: TGTGCCAGCAGCTTAGTTGCGGGGGCAGATACGCAGTATTTT. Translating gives CASSLVAGADTQYF.

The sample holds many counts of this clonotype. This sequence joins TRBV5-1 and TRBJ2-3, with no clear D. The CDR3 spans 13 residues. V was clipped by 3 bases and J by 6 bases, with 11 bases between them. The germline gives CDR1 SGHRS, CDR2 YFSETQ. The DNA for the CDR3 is TGCGCCAGCAGCTCCGCCATGGGGGATACGCAGTATTTT. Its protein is CASSSAMGDTQYF.

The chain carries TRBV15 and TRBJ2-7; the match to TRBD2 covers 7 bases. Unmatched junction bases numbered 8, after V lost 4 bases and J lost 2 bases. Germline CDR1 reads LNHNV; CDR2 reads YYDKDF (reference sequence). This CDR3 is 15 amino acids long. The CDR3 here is CATSKEAGSPYEQYF. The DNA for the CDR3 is TGTGCCACCAGCAAAGAAGCGGGGTCCCCCTACGAGCAGTACTTC.

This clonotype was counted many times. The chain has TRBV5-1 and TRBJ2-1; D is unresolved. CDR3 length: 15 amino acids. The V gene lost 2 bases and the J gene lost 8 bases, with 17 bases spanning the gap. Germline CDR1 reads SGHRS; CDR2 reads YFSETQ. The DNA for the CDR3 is TGCGCCAGCAGCTTCCGGCCACTCGCAGGAGATGAGCAGTTCTTC. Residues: CASSFRPLAGDEQFF.

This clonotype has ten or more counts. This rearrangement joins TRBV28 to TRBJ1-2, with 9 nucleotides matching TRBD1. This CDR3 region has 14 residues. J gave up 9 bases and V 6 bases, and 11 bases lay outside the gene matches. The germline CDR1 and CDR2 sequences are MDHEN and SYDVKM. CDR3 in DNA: TGTGCCAGCAGCGCCCCGGGACAGGGAGGTAGCTACACCTTC. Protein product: CASSAPGQGGSYTF.

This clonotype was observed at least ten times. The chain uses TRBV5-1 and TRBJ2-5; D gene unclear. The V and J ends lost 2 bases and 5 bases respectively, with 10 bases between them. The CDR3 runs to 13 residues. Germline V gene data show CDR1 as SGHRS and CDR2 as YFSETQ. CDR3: CASSFSGVETQYF. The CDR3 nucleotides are TGCGCCAGCAGCTTCTCGGGTGTGGAGACCCAGTACTTC.